The next 25 T cell receptor beta chains were all read from a single sample in a study of shared clonotypes between healthy human individuals. Some clones are missing from TCRdb's copy, which holds only in-frame ones; the method was immunoSEQ multiplex PCR. The sample lists 2 million to 2.5 million clones, around 93% occurring once. The sequencing input was naive CD4+ T cells from PBMCs. Subset indicated: CD45RA+ positively selected. These TCRs come from a man between 18 and 29 years old in good health. Some clones in this sample may be carry-over from other donors' samples.

This rearrangement joins TRBV2 to TRBJ2-5; TRBD2 matches 9 bases. CDR1 SNHLY and CDR2 FYNNEI come from the germline V gene. The CDR3 runs 16 residues. Germline trimming cut 7 bases from V and 1 base from J; bases unmatched to any gene: 10. The chain's CDR3 is CASNILAGSPQETQYF. The CDR3 DNA reads as TGTGCCAGCAACATACTAGCGGGCAGCCCCCAAGAGACCCAGTACTTC.

Comment on this clone: This specimen includes other DNA sequences encoding the same CDR3. CDR3 coding DNA: TGCGCCAGCAGCCTCATAGGTGGGTCCACTGAAGCTTTCTTT. It is translated as CASSLIGGSTEAFF. The V gene is TRBV5-1, the J gene TRBJ1-1; unclear D gene. The CDR3 length is 14 residues. Trimming pared 4 bases from V and 4 bases from J, leaving 14 bases between. Germline-derived CDR1 and CDR2 are SGHRS and YFSETQ.

V gene TRBV7-9 combines with J gene TRBJ1-1; D not resolved. V was cut by 11 bases and J by 4 bases, with 23 bases left in between. The CDR3 length is 15 residues. The germline gives CDR1 SEHNR, CDR2 FQNEAQ (reference sequence). The CDR3 DNA follows: TGTGCCGAGGACCCTCCAGGCGCCCGCACCACTGAAGCTTTCTTT. Protein sequence: CAEDPPGARTTEAFF.

The J gene is TRBJ2-2, the V gene TRBV19; possible D gene TRBD2, 6 bases. The CDR3 sequence is 15 residues long. Trimming pared 5 bases from V and 5 bases from J, leaving 15 bases between. Looked up from germline, CDR1 is LNHDA and CDR2 is SQIVND (reference sequence). Written as DNA, the CDR3 is TGTGCCAGTAGTCCCCCGGGACTCCTTACCGGGGAGCTGTTTTTT. Its protein is CASSPPGLLTGELFF.

The rearrangement joins TRBV28 to TRBJ2-3; 9 bases match TRBD1. This CDR3 contains 16 residues. The V gene end was trimmed by 7 bases and the J gene end by 2 bases; junction bases not matched to a gene: 10. CDR1 and CDR2 from the germline V gene are MDHEN and SYDVKM. The CDR3 sequence: CASTFVGQGPTDTQYF. CDR3 in DNA: TGTGCCAGCACCTTCGTCGGACAGGGGCCCACAGATACGCAGTATTTT.

This chain joins TRBV29-1 and TRBJ2-3, with 7 bases that match TRBD2. Trimming took 4 bases from V and 7 from J; bases not matched to a gene: 14. The CDR3 covers 15 residues. The germline V gene has CDR1 SQVTM and CDR2 ANQGSEA. The CDR3 bases are TGCAGCGTTGCCTTCCAGCGGGGTCCACAAAATACGCAGTATTTT. This translates into CSVAFQRGPQNTQYF.

The chain recombines TRBV6-5 with TRBJ2-1; 10 positions match TRBD2. After removal of 4 bases from V and 9 bases from J, the junction contained 12 bases not matched to a gene. The CDR3 has 16 amino acids. CDR1 is MNHEY, CDR2 SVGAGI, per germline. CDR3 coding DNA: TGTGCCAGCAGTTCACTAAAACTAGCGGGACGGGGTGAGCAGTTCTTC. Residues: CASSSLKLAGRGEQFF.

The rearrangement joins TRBV5-1 to TRBJ1-1, with D possibly being TRBD1 (5 bases). CDR3 length equals 12 residues. With 6 bases removed from V and 4 bases from J, the gap between germline ends came to 10 bases. The germline gives CDR1 SGHRS, CDR2 YFSETQ. CDR3 sequence reads: CASTSGTTEAFF. The CDR3 DNA reads TGCGCCAGCACTTCAGGGACCACTGAAGCTTTCTTT.

As for this clone: This same CDR3 is encoded by further DNA sequences in the sample. V is TRBV2 and J is TRBJ1-4; 8 bases are shared with TRBD1. From germline, CDR1 is SNHLY and CDR2 FYNNEI. The trim removed 6 bases at V and 8 bases at J, leaving 8 bases unmatched. The CDR3 sequence is 14 residues long. CDR3 bases: TGTGCCAGCAGCCCCCAGGGGGCAGGGGAAAAACTGTTTTTT. Encoded protein: CASSPQGAGEKLFF.

CDR3 bases: TGTGCCAGTAGAGCCGGGACAGGAGTCAATGAGCAGTTCTTC. Its translation: CASRAGTGVNEQFF. This chain links TRBV19 with TRBJ2-1, with 8 bases identical to TRBD1. Germline CDR1 LNHDA, CDR2 SQIVND (reference sequence). V was clipped by 6 bases and J by 6 bases; unmatched bases: 7. This CDR3 region has 14 residues.

This chain uses TRBV2 with TRBJ2-7, with D possibly being TRBD2 (7 bases). Trimming left V 8 bases short and J 5 bases short, with 34 bases between. CDR3 length: 19 residues. Looked up from germline, CDR1 is SNHLY and CDR2 is FYNNEI. CDR3 DNA: TGTGCCAGCTGGGGGGGCCCCGGGGCTAGCGATAATGGCTTCCACGAGCAGTACTTC. Translating gives CASWGGPGASDNGFHEQYF.

The gene calls are TRBV11-2 and TRBJ2-1, with D unresolved. The length of the CDR3 is 17 residues. Trimming stripped 2 bases from V and 4 bases from J, with 18 bases between. Germline V gene data show CDR1 as SGHAT and CDR2 as FQNNGV. In DNA, the CDR3 is TGTGCCAGCAGCTTAAATCGAAAGGCCGTTGCTTACAATGAGCAGTTCTTC. It specifies CASSLNRKAVAYNEQFF.

This sequence joins TRBV29-1 and TRBJ2-5; possible D gene TRBD2, 5 bases. This CDR3 region has 14 residues. Germline CDR1 reads SQVTM; CDR2 reads ANQGSEA. The germline V and J ends were trimmed by 3 bases and 1 base, with 12 bases remaining between them. The CDR3 loop reads CSVDVLAPQETQYF. The DNA of the CDR3 is TGCAGCGTTGATGTCTTAGCGCCCCAAGAGACCCAGTACTTC.

The chain uses TRBV18 and TRBJ2-2; no firm D call. The CDR3 covers 17 residues. The V end lost 2 bases, the J end lost 0 bases, and 13 bases lay between the germline ends. Germline V lookup: CDR1 KGHSH, CDR2 LQKENI. The CDR3 bases are TGTGCCAGCTCACCATTATCCCTAACAGCGAACACCGGGGAGCTGTTTTTT. Translated: CASSPLSLTANTGELFF.

The J gene is TRBJ2-3, the V gene TRBV10-1; 8 nucleotides agree with TRBD2. In germline, CDR1 is WNHNN, CDR2 SYGVQD (reference sequence). The CDR3 has 15 amino acids. Trimming removed 1 base from V and 5 bases from J; junction bases left unmatched: 5. The CDR3 DNA is TGCGCCAGCAGTGAGTTAACTAGCGGTCAAGATACGCAGTATTTT. Its translation is CASSELTSGQDTQYF.

The CDR3 loop reads CASSPHSRADTQYF. The CDR3 DNA is TGTGCCAGCAGCCCTCATAGCAGAGCAGATACGCAGTATTTT. The genes are TRBV5-4 and TRBJ2-3; D is uncertain. CDR1 and CDR2 from the germline V gene are SGHNT and YYREEE (reference sequence). The CDR3 length is 14 residues. V dropped 4 bases and J dropped 4 bases, with 13 bases sitting between them.

This chain uses TRBV7-9 with TRBJ2-7; TRBD1 agrees at 8 bases. This CDR3 comprises 14 residues. With 1 base clipped from V and 4 bases from J, the junction kept 3 bases outside the gene matches. Germline loops: CDR1 SEHNR, CDR2 FQNEAQ (reference sequence). The CDR3, as DNA: TGTGCCAGCAGCTTAGGGACAGGGTTTTACGAGCAGTACTTC. Its translation is CASSLGTGFYEQYF.

The chain links TRBV7-3 to TRBJ2-5, with a possible D match to TRBD1 (5 bases). Germline V gives CDR1 SGHTA, CDR2 FQGTGA. V lost 2 bases, J lost 5 bases, and 12 bases lay in between. This CDR3 spans 14 amino acids. For the CDR3, the DNA is TGTGCCAGCAGCTTACAGGGAAAGAGTGAGACCCAGTACTTC. It is translated as CASSLQGKSETQYF.

The chain recombines TRBV14 with TRBJ1-5; D unresolved. The CDR3 has 19 residues. V lost 3 bases, J lost 4 bases, and 25 bases lay in between. Germline V gene data show CDR1 as SGHDN and CDR2 as FVKESK. DNA for the CDR3: TGTGCCAGCAGCCAGAAAACGGGTCGGGGATCGTGGTGTAATCAGCCCCAGCATTTT. It yields the protein CASSQKTGRGSWCNQPQHF.

V gene TRBV2 combines with J gene TRBJ2-1, with D tentatively TRBD1 or TRBD2 (7 bases each). This CDR3 spans 20 amino acids. V was trimmed by 8 bases and J by 12 bases, leaving 41 bases between them. CDR1 and CDR2 (germline): SNHLY, FYNNEI. The CDR3: CASSRGGGSGLYLTGVGQFF. The CDR3 DNA is TGTGCCAGCTCTAGAGGGGGCGGGAGCGGACTCTACCTAACCGGAGTTGGGCAGTTCTTC.

The chain uses TRBV18 and TRBJ2-5; D unclear. Trimming took off 1 base at V and 5 bases at J, with 14 bases between the two ends. This CDR3 comprises 15 residues. CDR1 and CDR2 from the germline V gene are KGHSH and LQKENI. The CDR3 protein is CASSPLAVGMETQYF. CDR3 nucleotides: TGTGCCAGCTCACCACTGGCAGTAGGGATGGAGACCCAGTACTTC.

This clone occurred a few times. This chain joins TRBV5-6 and TRBJ2-4; 8 nucleotides agree with TRBD1. This CDR3 comprises 14 residues. Per the germline V gene, CDR1 is SGHDT and CDR2 is YYEEEE. V was pared by 3 bases and J by 6 bases, with 5 bases of the junction left unmatched. The CDR3 loop is CASSSRTGPNIQYF. As DNA, the CDR3 is TGTGCCAGCAGCTCAAGGACAGGGCCAAACATTCAGTACTTC.

J is TRBJ1-5 and V is TRBV19, with 7 bases identical to TRBD1. V was pared by 1 base and J by 0 bases, with 3 bases of the junction left unmatched. CDR3 length: 16 amino acids. Per the germline V gene, CDR1 is LNHDA and CDR2 is SQIVND (reference sequence). CDR3 coding DNA: TGTGCCAGTAGTATAGCGGGGACAGATAGCAATCAGCCCCAGCATTTT. Amino acid sequence: CASSIAGTDSNQPQHF.

The chain couples TRBV5-1 to TRBJ2-7; TRBD2 agrees at 15 bases. This CDR3 contains 19 residues. Unmatched junction bases numbered 15, after V lost 4 bases and J lost 4 bases. CDR1 is SGHRS and CDR2 is YFSETQ in the germline V gene. CDR3 sequence reads: CASSPSWTSGRALSYEQYF. The CDR3 nucleotides are TGCGCCAGCAGCCCTTCGTGGACTAGCGGGAGGGCCCTCTCATACGAGCAGTACTTC.

The rearrangement links TRBV7-9 to TRBJ2-7; D is possibly TRBD2 (5 bases). In germline, CDR1 is SEHNR, CDR2 FQNEAQ (reference sequence). The length of the CDR3 is 12 residues. Deletions cut 5 bases from V and 7 bases from J, with 12 bases between. This chain's CDR3 is CASSPQEEEQYF. The CDR3, as DNA: TGTGCCAGCAGCCCCCAGGAGGAGGAGCAGTACTTC.